These 27 T cell receptor beta chains were sequenced from one sample in a study of OX40 agonist ivuxolimab in advanced cancers. Profiled with immunoSEQ multiplex PCR; TCRdb holds only in-frame clones, not every one. Of more than 85,000 clones in the sample, over 85% were seen once. The sample here was CD4+ or CD8+ T cells sorted from blood, taken in a trial of the OX40 agonist ivuxolimab. The receptors originated from an adult with an advanced solid tumor such as melanoma, head and neck, liver or kidney cancer.

The chain uses TRBV5-6 and TRBJ2-7, with TRBD1 identical over 7 bases. V was clipped by 0 bases and J by 4 bases; unmatched bases: 1. This CDR3 has 13 amino acids. Germline-derived CDR1 and CDR2 are SGHDT and YYEEEE. The DNA of the CDR3 is TGTGCCAGCAGCTTGGTGACAGGGTACGAGCAGTACTTC. As protein: CASSLVTGYEQYF.

The chain couples TRBV7-3 to TRBJ2-2; TRBD2 aligns across 7 bases. This CDR3 region has 17 residues. The V and J ends lost 4 bases and 5 bases, in that order; junction bases with no gene match: 13. Germline CDR1 SGHTA, CDR2 FQGTGA. The CDR3 is CASSSFSGGGITGELFF. The CDR3 bases are TGTGCCAGCAGCTCCTTTTCCGGGGGAGGGATTACCGGGGAGCTGTTTTTT.

V usage is TRBV19 and J usage is TRBJ1-1, with D perhaps TRBD1 (6 bases). CDR1 is LNHDA, CDR2 SQIVND, per germline (reference sequence). Trimming left V 7 bases short and J 11 bases short, with 20 bases between. The CDR3 contains 13 residues. This CDR3 reads CASTQSWDKIAFF. The CDR3 DNA reads TGTGCCAGTACCCAATCCTGGGACAAAATTGCTTTCTTT.

The chain is built from TRBV6-5 and TRBJ1-1; no firm D call. The CDR3 loop spans 11 amino acids. The germline CDR1 and CDR2 sequences are MNHEY and SVGAGI. Deletions cut 5 bases from V and 3 bases from J, with 4 bases between. CDR3 residues: CASSTHTEAFF. For the CDR3, the DNA is TGTGCCAGCAGTACCCACACTGAAGCTTTCTTT.

CDR3 sequence reads: CASSSPPRQAFLFEQYF. The CDR3 region has the DNA TGTGCCAGCAGCTCCCCTCCTCGACAGGCCTTCCTATTCGAGCAGTACTTC. The chain recombines TRBV7-9 with TRBJ2-7, with D tentatively TRBD1 (6 bases). Looked up from germline, CDR1 is SEHNR and CDR2 is FQNEAQ (reference sequence). Trimming shortened V by 4 bases and J by 6 bases, and 25 bases separated the two germline ends. This CDR3 comprises 17 residues.

As to this clone: At the DNA level, this CDR3 is encoded by other sequences in the same sample as well. The rearrangement joins TRBV4-1 to TRBJ1-1, with 10 bases aligning to TRBD1. CDR1 and CDR2 from the germline V gene are MGHRA and YSYEKL. The CDR3 extends over 15 amino acids. Germline trimming cut 1 base from V and 5 bases from J; bases unmatched to any gene: 4. The CDR3 nucleotides are TGCGCCAGCAGCCAAGTCGGGACAGGGGAAACTGAAGCTTTCTTT. Protein sequence: CASSQVGTGETEAFF.

This chain connects TRBV6-6 to TRBJ1-5; possibly TRBD1 for D (5 bases). The V end was cut by 7 bases, the J end by 6 bases, with 13 bases between. CDR1 is MNHNY and CDR2 is SVGAGI in the germline V gene (reference sequence). The CDR3 covers 13 residues. The DNA of the CDR3 is TGTGCCAGCAAGGGAGGGGCGGGTCAGCCCCAGCATTTT. Translating it yields CASKGGAGQPQHF.

The gene calls are TRBV11-2 and TRBJ2-7; the D gene is possibly TRBD2 (6 bases). This CDR3 contains 15 residues. The germline V gene encodes CDR1 SGHAT and CDR2 FQNNGV. Trimming took 6 bases from V and 0 from J, leaving 15 bases between them. The CDR3 region has the DNA TGTGCCAGCAGGCACGCTAGCGAATACTCCTACGAGCAGTACTTC. Translated: CASRHASEYSYEQYF.

The rearrangement links TRBV6-1 to TRBJ2-2; tentative D call: TRBD1 (5 bases). Germline values: CDR1 MNHNS, CDR2 SASEGT. The CDR3 is 14 residues long. Deletions cut 5 bases from V and 1 base from J, with 8 bases between. The CDR3 protein is CASSSQVNTGELFF. In nucleotides, the CDR3 is TGTGCCAGCAGTTCACAGGTGAACACCGGGGAGCTGTTTTTT.

V usage is TRBV9 and J usage is TRBJ1-1; D unresolved. CDR3 length: 13 amino acids. Per the germline V gene, CDR1 is SGDLS and CDR2 is YYNGEE. V was shortened by 0 bases and J by 1 base, with 4 bases between the two germline ends. Here the CDR3 DNA reads TGTGCCAGCAGCGTAGCCTGGAACACTGAAGCTTTCTTT. The encoded protein is CASSVAWNTEAFF. Full variable domain (remainder filled in from reference TRBV9 and TRBJ1-1): DSGVTQTPKHLITATGQRVTLRCSPRSGDLSVYWYQQSLDQGLQFLIQYYNGEERAKGNILERFSAQQFPDLHSELNLSSLELGDSALYFCASSVAWNTEAFFGQGTRLTVV.

The chain has TRBV2 and TRBJ2-1, with TRBD2 as a possible D gene (5 bases). The CDR3 is made up of 12 amino acids. Per the germline V gene, CDR1 is SNHLY and CDR2 is FYNNEI. V was cut by 8 bases and J by 3 bases, with 8 bases left in between. Here the CDR3 DNA reads TGTGCCAGCGAGGGCAGCTACAATGAGCAGTTCTTC. Translated, it gives CASEGSYNEQFF.

This rearrangement joins TRBV7-2 to TRBJ1-5; D unresolved. The V gene lost 0 bases and the J gene lost 5 bases, with 5 bases spanning the gap. Germline V gene sequence: CDR1 SGHTA, CDR2 FQGNSA. The CDR3 consists of 13 residues. CDR3 sequence: CASSLARYQPQHF. CDR3 sequence (DNA): TGTGCCAGCAGCTTAGCAAGGTATCAGCCCCAGCATTTT.

The rearrangement links TRBV18 to TRBJ2-1; D may be TRBD2 (5 bases). The germline V gene has CDR1 KGHSH and CDR2 LQKENI. The CDR3 runs to 15 residues. Trimming cost V 2 bases and J 2 bases, with 10 bases left between them. The CDR3 coding sequence is TGTGCCAGCTCACCAGTCGGGAATGCCTACAATGAGCAGTTCTTC. Protein: CASSPVGNAYNEQFF.

This chain joins TRBV19 and TRBJ1-5; tentatively, D is TRBD1 (5 bases). V was trimmed by 8 bases and J by 3 bases, leaving 17 bases between them. Germline V CDR1 and CDR2: LNHDA, SQIVND (reference sequence). This CDR3 is 15 amino acids long. CDR3 nucleotide sequence: TGTGCCAGTCAAAACATCGGAGGGACCAATCAGCCCCAGCATTTT. Translated, it gives CASQNIGGTNQPQHF.

The chain is built from TRBV4-3 and TRBJ1-1; D remains unclear. Between the trimmed V and J ends, which lost 0 bases and 2 bases, there was a span of 10 bases. CDR1 is LGHNA, CDR2 YSLEER, per germline. The CDR3 runs 15 residues. CDR3 region: CASSQEATPNTEAFF. CDR3 DNA sequence: TGCGCCAGCAGCCAAGAGGCGACTCCCAACACTGAAGCTTTCTTT.

The chain joins TRBV5-8 to TRBJ2-2; D is unclear. V dropped 2 bases and J dropped 0 bases, with 8 bases sitting between them. Germline V gives CDR1 SGHTS, CDR2 YDEGEE. CDR3 length: 15 residues. The CDR3 DNA is TGTGCCAGCAGCTTTTTCTCTACGAACACCGGGGAGCTGTTTTTT. This translates into CASSFFSTNTGELFF.

V and J are TRBV9 and TRBJ1-2; D is undetermined. The CDR3 loop spans 13 amino acids. Trimming stripped 1 base from V and 3 bases from J, with 7 bases between. Germline lookup yields CDR1 SGDLS and CDR2 YYNGEE. The CDR3 nucleotides are TGTGCCAGCAGCGTAAGGACGGACTATGGCTACACCTTC. Protein: CASSVRTDYGYTF.

This clone was observed a few times. The chain uses TRBV5-1 and TRBJ2-1; TRBD1 aligns across 8 bases. The V gene's germline CDR1 is SGHRS and CDR2 YFSETQ. The CDR3 has 15 amino acids. V shed 4 bases, J shed 6 bases, and the junction held 9 bases outside the gene matches. CDR3 region: CASSRSGQGGNEQFF. CDR3 DNA: TGCGCCAGCAGCCGAAGCGGACAGGGAGGCAATGAGCAGTTCTTC.

V gene TRBV4-2 combines with J gene TRBJ1-4; D may be TRBD1 (6 bases). CDR1 is LGHNA and CDR2 is YNFKEQ in the germline V gene. Trimming pared 3 bases from V and 8 bases from J, leaving 13 bases between. The CDR3 loop spans 14 amino acids. In DNA, the CDR3 is TGTGCCAGCAGCCAGGTCTCCGGGACAGAAAAACTGTTTTTT. Translation: CASSQVSGTEKLFF.

The V call is TRBV18, the J call TRBJ1-6; weak D call: TRBD1 (5 bases). Germline V gene sequence: CDR1 KGHSH, CDR2 LQKENI. The CDR3 is 15 residues long. V shed 3 bases and J shed 5 bases, with 11 bases lying between them. The CDR3 coding sequence is TGTGCCAGCTCACCTAGCAGGGAGGATAATTCACCCCTCCACTTT. It specifies CASSPSREDNSPLHF.

This clone was recorded once. The chain uses TRBV4-3 and TRBJ2-2; TRBD2 matches 8 bases. Per germline, CDR1 LGHNA and CDR2 YSLEER. The trim removed 3 bases at V and 7 bases at J, leaving 7 bases unmatched. The CDR3 loop spans 15 amino acids. CDR3 bases: TGCGCCAGCAGCCAGGAGACCGGGACTAGCGGGGAGCTGTTTTTT. This sequence encodes CASSQETGTSGELFF.

CDR3 bases: TGCGCCAGCAGCTTCCTAGCGGGAGGGGGGAATGAGCAGTTCTTC. It codes for CASSFLAGGGNEQFF. The chain recombines TRBV5-1 with TRBJ2-1, with 12 bases that match TRBD2. V lost 2 bases, J lost 7 bases, and 4 bases stayed unmatched. This CDR3 has 15 residues. The germline CDR1 and CDR2 sequences are SGHRS and YFSETQ.

V usage is TRBV5-8 and J usage is TRBJ2-1; tentatively, D is TRBD1 or TRBD2 (5 bases each). The CDR3 sequence is 16 residues long. The germline V and J ends were trimmed by 6 bases and 1 base, with 17 bases remaining between them. CDR1 is SGHTS and CDR2 is YDEGEE in the germline V gene. The DNA for the CDR3 is TGTGCCAGCATTCTTCACGGGACCCCTTCCTACAATGAGCAGTTCTTC. It codes for CASILHGTPSYNEQFF.

The chain links TRBV5-6 to TRBJ2-3; D gene ambiguous. V was shortened by 5 bases and J by 4 bases, with 8 bases between the two germline ends. CDR3 length equals 12 residues. Germline values: CDR1 SGHDT, CDR2 YYEEEE. The CDR3 nucleotides are TGTGCCAGCAGTTACGCCCCAGATACGCAGTATTTT. Translating gives CASSYAPDTQYF.

The chain employs TRBV7-2 and TRBJ2-2; weak D call: TRBD1 (6 bases). Trimming left V 4 bases short and J 10 bases short, with 13 bases between. This CDR3 comprises 13 residues. Looked up from germline, CDR1 is SGHTA and CDR2 is FQGNSA. CDR3 loop: CASSSDRQEELFF. The CDR3 nucleotides are TGTGCCAGCAGCTCTGACAGGCAAGAGGAGCTGTTTTTT.

This chain joins TRBV19 and TRBJ2-2; D may be TRBD1 (6 bases). The V end lost 6 bases, the J end lost 1 base, and 9 bases lay between the germline ends. This CDR3 comprises 14 residues. Germline-derived CDR1 and CDR2 are LNHDA and SQIVND (reference sequence). The CDR3 sequence: CASSGQRNTGELFF. CDR3 sequence (DNA): TGTGCCAGTAGCGGACAGAGGAACACCGGGGAGCTGTTTTTT.

The rearrangement uses TRBV5-1 and TRBJ2-5, with D possibly being TRBD1 or TRBD2 (5 bases each). The CDR3 has 14 amino acids. Germline V gene lookup returns CDR1 SGHRS and CDR2 YFSETQ. The V gene lost 0 bases and the J gene lost 5 bases, with 11 bases spanning the gap. CDR3 residues: CASSLDHEGETQYF. The CDR3 region has the DNA TGCGCCAGCAGCTTGGATCACGAGGGGGAGACCCAGTACTTC.